This entry lists 6 T cell receptor beta chains sequenced from one sample in a study of somatic mutations in cytotoxic T cells in rheumatoid arthritis (dated by TCRdb to about 2017). Library creation used the immunoSEQ multiplex PCR assay. TCRdb carries this immuneACCESS record with in-frame sequences only. Its versions omit some clonotypes, under half of them owing to an unresolved V gene in the studies checked, with the rest unexplained. The sample yields 12,000 to 15,000 clones; roughly 72% were counted once. Approximately 27% of the sample rests with the top ten. The sequencing input was CD8+ T cells sorted from blood. The source is an adult with rheumatoid arthritis.

CDR3 sequence reads: CASTSAGGYTIYF. The CDR3 nucleotides are TGTGCCAGCACTTCTGCGGGGGGTTACACCATATATTTT. The rearrangement joins TRBV2 to TRBJ1-3; possible D gene TRBD1, 5 bases. CDR1 is SNHLY and CDR2 is FYNNEI in the germline V gene. V lost 7 bases and J lost 8, with 15 bases in between. The length of the CDR3 is 13 residues.

The rearrangement joins TRBV7-9 to TRBJ1-2; maybe TRBD1 (5 bases). The ends were cut back, 4 bases at V and 5 bases at J, with 14 bases in the middle. Germline V gene data show CDR1 as SEHNR and CDR2 as FQNEAQ (reference sequence). This CDR3 has 14 amino acids. The chain's CDR3 is CASSYSGHQYGYTF. The CDR3 DNA reads as TGTGCCAGCAGCTATTCCGGACACCAATATGGCTACACCTTC.

The chain joins TRBV6-1 to TRBJ1-2, with 7 positions matching TRBD1. Germline V lookup: CDR1 MNHNS, CDR2 SASEGT. This CDR3 contains 16 residues. V lost 1 base, J lost 4 bases, and 9 bases stayed unmatched. The CDR3 DNA reads as TGTGCCAGCAGTGAAGTCCAGGGGGGGGGTGTCTATGGCTACACCTTC. This gives the protein CASSEVQGGGVYGYTF.

Only a few counts were recorded for this clone. V gene TRBV6-6 combines with J gene TRBJ2-7; D uncertain. Trimming removed 4 bases at V and 3 bases at J, with 10 bases between. Germline V lookup: CDR1 MNHNY, CDR2 SVGAGI (reference sequence). This CDR3 comprises 13 residues. In DNA form, the CDR3 reads TGTGCCAGCAGTTGGGCCTCCTTCTACGAGCAGTACTTC. It yields the protein CASSWASFYEQYF.

This clone has only one observation. The V gene is TRBV7-9, the J gene TRBJ1-2; D may be TRBD1 (5 bases). The V end lost 5 bases, the J end lost 2 bases, and 15 bases lay between the germline ends. CDR1 and CDR2 from the germline V gene are SEHNR and FQNEAQ (reference sequence). CDR3 length: 15 residues. The CDR3 here is CASSPREGPNYGYTF. CDR3 nucleotides: TGTGCCAGCAGCCCACGGGAGGGGCCGAACTATGGCTACACCTTC.

The chain carries TRBV21-1 and TRBJ2-2. TRBV21-1 is classified as a pseudogene. This CDR3 spans 15 amino acids. The CDR3 is CASSKGPLGDRGAVF. The DNA of the CDR3 is TGTGCCAGCAGCAAAGGCCCCCTAGGGGACCGGGGAGCTGTTTTT.